The rows below give T cell receptor beta chains drawn from one sample of a study of molecular identifiers for immune sequencing clone quantification. TCRdb re-called the PCR reads through MiXCR, storing one row per CDR3 protein. The table shows around 100,000 distinct CDR3 sequences, with 36% occurring only once. Sequencing was done on a sample of naive CD8+ T cells from blood, with Jurkat cell RNA spiked in. These receptor sequences come from a human donor in good health. Some libraries in this study had Jurkat cell RNA spiked in. Each CDR3 is given with its conserved first and last residue. Expanded clones are given a class, and other clones once, few, many or no size at all.

cdr3_aa: CAGSESTGGADTQYF
j_call: TRBJ2-3
v_call: TRBV2
clone_size: .

cdr3_aa: CASTGLAARSTDTQIF
j_call: TRBJ2-3
v_call: TRBV7-9
clone_size: .

cdr3_aa: CATSDPRTLQSGTDTQYF
j_call: TRBJ2-3
v_call: TRBV24-1
clone_size: many

cdr3_aa: CASSQAGGFTDTQYF
j_call: TRBJ2-3
v_call: TRBV5-6
clone_size: few

cdr3_aa: CASSQDLPWATSRDTQYF
j_call: TRBJ2-3
v_call: TRBV3-1
clone_size: few

cdr3_aa: CASSLAGMADTQYF
j_call: TRBJ2-3
v_call: TRBV12-3/TRBV12-4
clone_size: .

cdr3_aa: CASSDWGEVQPQHF
j_call: TRBJ1-5
v_call: TRBV6-2/TRBV6-3
clone_size: many

cdr3_aa: CASSQEFGSGTYEQYF
j_call: TRBJ2-7
v_call: TRBV4-3
clone_size: .

cdr3_aa: CASKTSAVTYNEQFF
j_call: TRBJ2-1
v_call: TRBV19
clone_size: .

cdr3_aa: CASSPRTDTYEQYF
j_call: TRBJ2-7
v_call: TRBV6-6
clone_size: few

cdr3_aa: CASSLYRLNTGELFF
j_call: TRBJ2-2
v_call: TRBV27
clone_size: few

cdr3_aa: CASSPGPVPDYEQYF
j_call: TRBJ2-7
v_call: TRBV27
clone_size: few

cdr3_aa: CASSVGLYEQYF
j_call: TRBJ2-7
v_call: TRBV5-6
clone_size: many

cdr3_aa: CASKGLQETQYF
j_call: TRBJ2-5
v_call: TRBV9
clone_size: many

cdr3_aa: CASSSASGPLYEQYF
j_call: TRBJ2-7
v_call: TRBV11-2
clone_size: many

cdr3_aa: CASSLGLAVREQYF
j_call: TRBJ2-7
v_call: TRBV12-3/TRBV12-4
clone_size: few

cdr3_aa: CSVEWTSGQETQYF
j_call: TRBJ2-5
v_call: TRBV29-1
clone_size: many

cdr3_aa: CASWAWEAYELYF
j_call: TRBJ2-7
v_call: TRBV9
clone_size: .

cdr3_aa: CASSDDDGNTGELFF
j_call: TRBJ2-2
v_call: TRBV2
clone_size: few

cdr3_aa: CASSYSTGRGQIGYGYTF
j_call: TRBJ1-2
v_call: TRBV6-6
clone_size: few

cdr3_aa: CASSTGQGETQYF
j_call: TRBJ2-5
v_call: TRBV5-1
clone_size: many

cdr3_aa: CASSSVSDEQFF
j_call: TRBJ2-1
v_call: TRBV5-6
clone_size: .

cdr3_aa: CSARGAQGQWRTEAYF
j_call: TRBJ1-1
v_call: TRBV20-1
clone_size: .

cdr3_aa: CASSSPRTVAYNEQFF
j_call: TRBJ2-1
v_call: TRBV5-6
clone_size: .

cdr3_aa: CATWTNLNEQFF
j_call: TRBJ2-1
v_call: TRBV12-3/TRBV12-4
clone_size: few

cdr3_aa: CASSFRGASRTNEQYF
j_call: TRBJ2-7
v_call: TRBV28
clone_size: few

cdr3_aa: CASSLLAGGNRYNEQLF
j_call: TRBJ2-1
v_call: TRBV18
clone_size: .

cdr3_aa: CASSLGQMNTEAFF
j_call: TRBJ1-1
v_call: TRBV28
clone_size: few

cdr3_aa: CVSSQAGLAEEQFF
j_call: TRBJ2-1
v_call: TRBV4-2
clone_size: once

cdr3_aa: CASSKGQPQHF
j_call: TRBJ1-5
v_call: TRBV19
clone_size: many

cdr3_aa: CSARDFSSGRDTQYF
j_call: TRBJ2-3
v_call: TRBV20-1
clone_size: few

cdr3_aa: CASSIGVRGSTDTQNF
j_call: TRBJ2-3
v_call: TRBV19
clone_size: .

cdr3_aa: CASSPRGSEQYF
j_call: TRBJ2-7
v_call: TRBV7-9
clone_size: many

cdr3_aa: CASSLLFRGRDEQNF
j_call: TRBJ2-7
v_call: TRBV5-6
clone_size: .

cdr3_aa: CASSLGHGQYF
j_call: TRBJ2-7
v_call: TRBV13
clone_size: .

cdr3_aa: CASGVRGAVFHSNQPQHF
j_call: TRBJ1-5
v_call: TRBV5-1
clone_size: many

cdr3_aa: CASSQTSGTGELFF
j_call: TRBJ2-2
v_call: TRBV12-3/TRBV12-4
clone_size: .

cdr3_aa: CASSPHRSYNEQFF
j_call: TRBJ2-1
v_call: TRBV7-6
clone_size: .